This note documents a single T cell receptor (beta chain) sequence. The antigen is unknown. CDR1 and CDR2 from the germline V gene are SQVTM and ANQGSEA. The CDR3 is 14 amino acids. Trimming pared 6 bases from V and 0 bases from J, leaving 15 bases between. Sequencing used immunoSEQ multiplex PCR; TCRdb keeps in-frame clones, though not all of them. Here the sample spans 2 million or so clones, around 96% being singletons. These data are taken from a study of shared clonotypes between healthy human individuals. Study-wide points: Sequencing depth was expected to influence donor clonotype sharing. Across subsets, estimated richness was generally greater for naive than for memory populations.

The naive CD8 subset, CD45RO-negative cells positively selected for CCR7, excluded terminally differentiated effector memory CD45RA+ cells. J is TRBJ2-7 and V is TRBV29-1; D may be TRBD2 (7 bases). This TCR came from a man between 18 and 29 years old in good health. What was sequenced was naive CD8+ T cells sorted from blood. CDR3 nucleotide sequence: TGCAGCGTACAGATGGGGGGGCTCTCCTACGAGCAGTACTTC. It codes for CSVQMGGLSYEQYF.